Reported below is one T cell receptor beta chain. The sample comes from a study of cytomegalovirus exposure and HLA in healthy donors. The PCR made use of 60 Vbeta and 13 Jbeta primers. Assay used: immunoSEQ multiplex PCR; TCRdb lists only in-frame clones, some missing. The data hold some 200,000 clones, with around 79% observed a single time. The germline CDR1 and CDR2 sequences are MGHRA and YSYEKL. V shed 1 base and J 0 bases; nucleotides not matched to a gene: 8. The CDR3 spans 18 residues. Sequencing was performed on PBMCs. The chain combines TRBV4-1 with TRBJ2-1; 8 positions match TRBD2. This receptor was taken from a man younger than 30 in good health and CMV-seronegative. The CDR3 sequence is CASSQAGGLVFSYNEQFF. The CDR3 DNA reads TGCGCCAGCAGCCAAGCGGGGGGGTTAGTTTTCTCCTACAATGAGCAGTTCTTC.